The 25 T cell receptor beta chains reported below all come from one sample, sequenced in a study of blood T cell repertoires in COVID-19. Using immunoSEQ multiplex PCR, the repertoire was profiled, and TCRdb retains in-frame clones only, with some absent. The sample has under 150,000 clones; over 70% are singletons. Sequenced: peripheral blood. The source of these receptors is a man aged 45-65 years with active COVID-19.

CDR3 bases: TGTGCCAGCAGCTTAGCGGTAACAGGGGGGCAGTTCTTC. Protein product: CASSLAVTGGQFF. The rearrangement links TRBV7-9 to TRBJ2-1; 8 bases match TRBD1. Germline CDR1 is SEHNR and CDR2 is FQNEAQ (reference sequence). The CDR3 is made up of 13 amino acids. Trimming took 0 bases from V and 12 from J; bases not matched to a gene: 4.

This sequence joins TRBV30 and TRBJ2-3, with TRBD2 matching 7 bases. Germline loops: CDR1 GTSNPN, CDR2 SVGIG (reference sequence). This CDR3 has 14 amino acids. V dropped 1 base and J dropped 1; count of bases not matched to a gene: 2. The CDR3 protein is CAWSGGRGTDTQYF. The CDR3 region has the DNA TGTGCCTGGAGTGGGGGGAGGGGCACAGATACGCAGTATTTT.

V gene TRBV6-6 combines with J gene TRBJ2-3, with TRBD2 matching 8 bases. Germline trimming cut 5 bases from V and 0 bases from J; bases unmatched to any gene: 7. This CDR3 spans 16 amino acids. The germline V gene encodes CDR1 MNHNY and CDR2 SVGAGI (reference sequence). As DNA, the CDR3 is TGTGCCAGCAGTCCCCGGACTAGCTTAAGCACAGATACGCAGTATTTT. Protein: CASSPRTSLSTDTQYF.

This clone has a handful of counts. The V and J genes are TRBV7-9 and TRBJ1-1; TRBD1 matches at 7 bases. This CDR3 has 15 amino acids. In germline, CDR1 is SEHNR, CDR2 FQNEAQ (reference sequence). V was pared by 5 bases and J by 7 bases, with 13 bases of the junction left unmatched. The CDR3 coding sequence is TGTGCCAGCAGCGCCCGACAGGGCCCTTCAGGTGAAGCTTTCTTT. Amino acids: CASSARQGPSGEAFF.

This clone was recorded a few times. V is TRBV29-1 and J is TRBJ1-2; TRBD1 matches at 7 bases. V lost 1 base, J lost 4 bases, and 6 bases stayed unmatched. The length of the CDR3 is 14 residues. Looked up from germline, CDR1 is SQVTM and CDR2 is ANQGSEA. The CDR3 nucleotides are TGCAGCGTTGAAGGTGGGACAGCGATCTATGGCTACACCTTC. It specifies CSVEGGTAIYGYTF.

This clone has just one count. The chain joins TRBV2 to TRBJ1-1; TRBD1 matches 7 bases. From germline, CDR1 is SNHLY and CDR2 FYNNEI. V trimming: 5 bases; J trimming: 1 base; junction bases outside the gene matches: 1. The CDR3 extends over 13 amino acids. CDR3 bases: TGTGCCAGCAGTCAGGGGGAGAACACTGAAGCTTTCTTT. It specifies CASSQGENTEAFF.

This rearrangement joins TRBV19 to TRBJ1-5; 7 bases line up with TRBD1. This CDR3 spans 16 amino acids. CDR1 and CDR2 (germline): LNHDA, SQIVND (reference sequence). Trimming removed 5 bases from V and 2 bases from J; junction bases left unmatched: 9. In DNA, the CDR3 is TGTGCCAGTAGTCCGCGAACAGGGGTCGGCAATCAGCCCCAGCATTTT. Translating gives CASSPRTGVGNQPQHF.

V and J are TRBV5-4 and TRBJ2-1; D call uncertain. The CDR3 length is 11 residues. Germline loops: CDR1 SGHNT, CDR2 YYREEE (reference sequence). With 3 bases removed from V and 8 bases from J, the gap between germline ends came to 6 bases. The CDR3 sequence is CASSSGDEQFF. CDR3 nucleotide sequence: TGTGCCAGCAGCTCGGGTGATGAGCAGTTCTTC.

The rearrangement joins TRBV19 to TRBJ2-3; TRBD2 aligns across 10 bases. This CDR3 has 16 amino acids. The trim removed 8 bases at V and 6 bases at J, leaving 14 bases unmatched. The germline CDR1 and CDR2 sequences are LNHDA and SQIVND (reference sequence). CDR3 in DNA: TGTGCCAGTCGGAGCGGGGGGGCCCCGGGTCCGGATACGCAGTATTTT. The encoded protein is CASRSGGAPGPDTQYF.

This clone was observed a single time. The J gene is TRBJ1-1, the V gene TRBV21-1. TRBV21-1 is labeled a pseudogene. The CDR3 sequence is 14 residues long. CDR3 amino acids: CASSNGLGNTEAFF. CDR3 sequence (DNA): TGTGCCAGCAGCAACGGACTCGGGAACACTGAAGCTTTCTTT.

The J gene is TRBJ1-2, the V gene TRBV18, with D maybe TRBD1 (6 bases). This CDR3 comprises 14 residues. Germline-derived CDR1 and CDR2 are KGHSH and LQKENI. Between the trimmed V and J ends, which lost 6 bases and 2 bases, there was a span of 13 bases. The CDR3 spells CASSRLTGNYGYTF. The DNA of the CDR3 is TGTGCCAGCTCTCGACTGACAGGCAACTATGGCTACACCTTC.

This sequence joins TRBV14 and TRBJ1-2; D uncertain. Germline values: CDR1 SGHDN, CDR2 FVKESK. The CDR3 is made up of 15 amino acids. V gave up 4 bases and J gave up 4 bases, with 16 bases separating them. The CDR3 DNA reads as TGTGCCAGCAGCCCAAATGCGGAGGTTATCTATGGCTACACCTTC. Encoded protein: CASSPNAEVIYGYTF. The whole variable domain, filled in from reference TRBV14 and TRBJ1-2, reads EAGVTQFPSHSVIEKGQTVTLRCDPISGHDNLYWYRRVMGKEIKFLLHFVKESKQDESGMPNNRFLAERTGGTYSTLKVQPAELEDSGVYFCASSPNAEVIYGYTFGSGTRLTVV.

The V call is TRBV3-1 (or the pseudogene TRBV3-2), the J call TRBJ2-5, with 12 nucleotides matching TRBD2. The CDR3 consists of 14 residues. Germline trimming cut 11 bases from V and 1 base from J; bases unmatched to any gene: 5. Germline lookup yields CDR1 LGHDT and CDR2 YNNKEL (reference sequence). CDR3 loop: CAGPSGGAQETQYF. The DNA of the CDR3 is TGTGCCGGACCTAGCGGGGGGGCCCAAGAGACCCAGTACTTC.

The chain has TRBV7-2 and TRBJ2-7; the match to TRBD2 covers 8 bases. CDR1 and CDR2 from the germline V gene are SGHTA and FQGNSA. The CDR3 is 15 residues long. V dropped 0 bases and J dropped 9; count of bases not matched to a gene: 10. CDR3 amino acids: CASSLAAGGPLGQYF. Written as DNA, the CDR3 is TGTGCCAGCAGCTTAGCGGCGGGGGGCCCTCTTGGGCAGTACTTC.

The J gene is TRBJ2-2, the V gene TRBV7-6, with D unresolved. Germline assignment: CDR1 SGHVS and CDR2 FNYEAQ. Trimming pared 1 base from V and 6 bases from J, leaving 15 bases between. The CDR3 runs to 16 residues. In DNA form, the CDR3 reads TGTGCCAGCAGCTTAGGGGCTACGGTCGCCCCCGGGGAGCTGTTTTTT. Translation: CASSLGATVAPGELFF.

The genes are TRBV12-5 and TRBJ1-5; D may be TRBD1 (6 bases). This CDR3 has 14 amino acids. Germline V CDR1 and CDR2: LGHNT, FRNRAP. V lost 6 bases, J lost 4 bases, and 13 bases lay in between. CDR3 in amino acids: CASGTGTANQPQHF. CDR3 DNA: TGTGCTAGTGGCACAGGGACCGCTAATCAGCCCCAGCATTTT. The complete variable domain, with remaining parts taken from reference TRBV12-5 and TRBJ1-5, reads DARVTQTPRHKVTEMGQEVTMRCQPILGHNTVFWYRQTMMQGLELLAYFRNRAPLDDSGMPKDRFSAEMPDATLATLKIQPSEPRDSAVYFCASGTGTANQPQHFGDGTRLSIL.

The chain combines TRBV6-5 with TRBJ1-6, with TRBD1 matching over 7 bases. CDR3 length: 16 residues. CDR1 MNHEY and CDR2 SVGAGI come from the germline V gene. Trimming at V came to 0 bases and at J to 3 bases, leaving 2 bases not matched to a gene. The CDR3 sequence is CASSYSRTGYNSPLHF. For the CDR3, the DNA is TGTGCCAGCAGTTACTCTCGGACAGGCTATAATTCACCCCTCCACTTT.

The rearrangement links TRBV2 to TRBJ1-2, with D possibly TRBD1 on 5 matching bases. Germline loops: CDR1 SNHLY, CDR2 FYNNEI. Trimming removed 3 bases from V and 7 bases from J, with 15 bases in between. The CDR3 is 14 amino acids. The CDR3: CASSDMGTGSGYTF. The CDR3, as DNA: TGTGCCAGCAGTGATATGGGGACCGGGAGTGGCTACACCTTC.

The chain uses TRBV7-2 and TRBJ2-3, with 9 bases fitting TRBD2. The CDR3 length is 15 residues. The germline CDR1 and CDR2 sequences are SGHTA and FQGNSA. The V and J ends lost 1 base and 6 bases, in that order; junction bases with no gene match: 5. CDR3 amino acids: CASSLEGGGGDTQYF. The CDR3 nucleotides are TGTGCCAGCAGCTTAGAGGGCGGGGGGGGTGATACGCAGTATTTT.

The chain employs TRBV7-6 and TRBJ2-1; 7 bases align to TRBD1. The junction had 18 bases not matched to a gene; V was cut back by 3 bases and J by 7 bases. The CDR3 covers 18 residues. The germline V gene has CDR1 SGHVS and CDR2 FNYEAQ. The CDR3 region has the DNA TGTGCCAGCAGCTTTAACCCCCCCGGGAAGGGGGCGGATAATGAGCAGTTCTTC. It codes for CASSFNPPGKGADNEQFF.

The chain couples TRBV10-3 to TRBJ1-3; no firm D call. CDR3 length equals 12 residues. The V and J ends lost 3 bases and 8 bases respectively, with 8 bases between them. Germline-derived CDR1 and CDR2 are ENHRY and SYGVKD. CDR3 residues: CAISDVADTIYF. The CDR3 nucleotides read TGTGCCATCAGTGATGTCGCGGACACCATATATTTT.

This clone was counted a few times. The chain joins TRBV5-6 to TRBJ2-7; D not resolved. This CDR3 contains 15 residues. The ends were cut back, 0 bases at V and 3 bases at J, with 13 bases in the middle. Germline CDR1 SGHDT, CDR2 YYEEEE. CDR3 residues: CASSLAGGSHYEQYF. The CDR3 DNA sequence: TGTGCCAGCAGCTTGGCTGGCGGTTCGCACTACGAGCAGTACTTC.

The V and J genes are TRBV5-4 and TRBJ2-5; 8 bases align to TRBD2. Unmatched junction bases numbered 4, after V lost 6 bases and J lost 3 bases. The germline gives CDR1 SGHNT, CDR2 YYREEE (reference sequence). The CDR3 has 13 amino acids. This CDR3 is CASTGGAEETQYF. CDR3 coding DNA: TGTGCCAGCACCGGGGGGGCAGAAGAGACCCAGTACTTC. Supplemented by reference TRBV5-4 and TRBJ2-5, the full variable domain reads ETGVTQSPTHLIKTRGQQVTLRCSSQSGHNTVSWYQQALGQGPQFIFQYYREEENGRGNFPPRFSGLQFPNYSSELNVNALELDDSALYLCASTGGAEETQYFGPGTRLLVL.

The rearrangement joins TRBV6-6 to TRBJ2-7, with D perhaps matching TRBD2 (6 bases). V was clipped by 2 bases and J by 2 bases, with 16 bases between them. This CDR3 has 16 amino acids. The germline CDR1 and CDR2 sequences are MNHNY and SVGAGI (reference sequence). In DNA, the CDR3 is TGTGCCAGCAGTTACCCTAGGGGAGGTCCTCCCTACGAGCAGTACTTC. Protein: CASSYPRGGPPYEQYF.

The rearrangement links TRBV3-1 (or the pseudogene TRBV3-2) to TRBJ1-5; D call uncertain. The V end was cut by 3 bases, the J end by 2 bases, with 11 bases between. CDR1 and CDR2 from the germline V gene are LGHDT and YNNKEL (reference sequence). CDR3 length: 15 residues. The CDR3 bases are TGTGCCAGCAGCCAGAGAAATTTGGGCAATCAGCCCCAGCATTTT. Protein: CASSQRNLGNQPQHF.